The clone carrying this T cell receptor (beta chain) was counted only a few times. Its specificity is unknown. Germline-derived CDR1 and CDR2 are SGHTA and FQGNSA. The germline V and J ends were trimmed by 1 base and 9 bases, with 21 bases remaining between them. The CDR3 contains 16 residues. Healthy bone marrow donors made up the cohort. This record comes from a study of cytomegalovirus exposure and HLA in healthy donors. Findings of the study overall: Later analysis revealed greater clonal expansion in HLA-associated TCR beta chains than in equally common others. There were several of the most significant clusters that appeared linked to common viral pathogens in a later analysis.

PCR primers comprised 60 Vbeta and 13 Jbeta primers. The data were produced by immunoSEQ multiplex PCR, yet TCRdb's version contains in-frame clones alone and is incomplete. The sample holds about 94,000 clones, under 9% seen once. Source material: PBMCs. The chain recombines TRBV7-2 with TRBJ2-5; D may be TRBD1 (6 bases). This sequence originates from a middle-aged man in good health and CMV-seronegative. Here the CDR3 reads CASSLVGAALGSAQYF. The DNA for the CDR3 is TGTGCCAGCAGCTTAGTGGGGGCAGCCCTGGGTTCGGCCCAGTACTTC.